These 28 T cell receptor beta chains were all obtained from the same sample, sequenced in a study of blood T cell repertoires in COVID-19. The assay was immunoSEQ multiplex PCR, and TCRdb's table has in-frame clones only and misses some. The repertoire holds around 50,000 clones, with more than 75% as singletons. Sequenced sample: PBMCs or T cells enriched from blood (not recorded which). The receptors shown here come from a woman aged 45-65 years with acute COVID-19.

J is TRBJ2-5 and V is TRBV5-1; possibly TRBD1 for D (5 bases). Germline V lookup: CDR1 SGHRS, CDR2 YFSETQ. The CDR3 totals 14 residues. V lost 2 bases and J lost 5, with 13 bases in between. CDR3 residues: CASSFRSGPETQYF. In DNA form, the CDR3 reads TGCGCCAGCAGCTTTAGGTCAGGGCCCGAGACCCAGTACTTC.

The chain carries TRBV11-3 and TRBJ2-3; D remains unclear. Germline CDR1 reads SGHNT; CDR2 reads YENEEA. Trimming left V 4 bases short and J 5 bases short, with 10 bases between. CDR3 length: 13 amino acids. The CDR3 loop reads CASSSFRGDTQYF. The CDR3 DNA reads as TGTGCCAGCAGCTCATTCCGCGGAGATACGCAGTATTTT.

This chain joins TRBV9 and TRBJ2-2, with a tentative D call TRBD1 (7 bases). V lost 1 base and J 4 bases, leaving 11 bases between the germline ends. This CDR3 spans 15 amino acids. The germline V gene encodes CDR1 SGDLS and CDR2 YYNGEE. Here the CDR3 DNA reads TGTGCCAGCAGCGTACAGGGGGGCGGCACCGGGGAGCTGTTTTTT. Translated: CASSVQGGGTGELFF.

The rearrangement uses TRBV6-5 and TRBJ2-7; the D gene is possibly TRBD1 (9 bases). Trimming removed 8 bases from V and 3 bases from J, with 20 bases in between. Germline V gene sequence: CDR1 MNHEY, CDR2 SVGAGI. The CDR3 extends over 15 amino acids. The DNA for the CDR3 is TGTGCCAGCCGCTACGGGGGGGACAGGGTCTACGAGCAGTACTTC. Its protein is CASRYGGDRVYEQYF.

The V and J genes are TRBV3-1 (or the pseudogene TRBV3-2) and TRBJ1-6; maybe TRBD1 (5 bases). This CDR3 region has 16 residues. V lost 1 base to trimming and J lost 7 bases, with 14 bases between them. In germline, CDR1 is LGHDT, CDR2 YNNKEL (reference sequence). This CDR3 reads CASSQGIGGRNSPLHF. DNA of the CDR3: TGTGCCAGCAGCCAAGGTATCGGGGGAAGAAATTCACCCCTCCACTTT.

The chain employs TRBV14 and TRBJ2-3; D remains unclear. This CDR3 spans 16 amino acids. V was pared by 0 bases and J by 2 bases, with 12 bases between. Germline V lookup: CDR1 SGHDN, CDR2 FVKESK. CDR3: CASSQDVGGSTDTQYF. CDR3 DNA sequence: TGTGCCAGCAGCCAAGATGTCGGCGGTTCCACAGATACGCAGTATTTT.

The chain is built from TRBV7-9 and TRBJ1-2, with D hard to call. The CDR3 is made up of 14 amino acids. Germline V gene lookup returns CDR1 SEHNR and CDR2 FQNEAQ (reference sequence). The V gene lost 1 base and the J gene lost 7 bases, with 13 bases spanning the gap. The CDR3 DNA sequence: TGTGCCAGCAGCTTAGTTGGCGGGAAGGTTGGCTACACCTTC. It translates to CASSLVGGKVGYTF.

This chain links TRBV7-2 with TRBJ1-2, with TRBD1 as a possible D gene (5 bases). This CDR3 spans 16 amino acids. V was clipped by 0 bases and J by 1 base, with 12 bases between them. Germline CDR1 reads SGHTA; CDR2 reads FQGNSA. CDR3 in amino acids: CASSLAGTSLNYGYTF. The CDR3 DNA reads TGTGCCAGCAGCTTAGCCGGGACTTCTCTTAACTATGGCTACACCTTC.

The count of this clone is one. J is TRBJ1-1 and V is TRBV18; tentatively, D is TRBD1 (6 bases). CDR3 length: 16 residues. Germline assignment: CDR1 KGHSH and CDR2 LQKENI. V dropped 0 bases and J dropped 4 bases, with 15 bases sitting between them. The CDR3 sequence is CASSPPRGGIGTEAFF. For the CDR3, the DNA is TGTGCCAGCTCACCACCGAGGGGGGGCATCGGCACTGAAGCTTTCTTT.

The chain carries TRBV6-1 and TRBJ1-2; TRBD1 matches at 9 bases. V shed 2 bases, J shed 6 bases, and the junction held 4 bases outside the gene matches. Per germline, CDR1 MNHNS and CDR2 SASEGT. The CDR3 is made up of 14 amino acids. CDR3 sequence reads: CASSEQWDRDGYTF. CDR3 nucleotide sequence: TGTGCCAGCAGTGAACAGTGGGACAGGGATGGCTACACCTTC.

This CDR3 is CASSQRTGPGNTIYF. In DNA form, the CDR3 reads TGTGCCAGCAGCCAGAGGACAGGGCCTGGAAACACCATATATTTT. V gene TRBV5-4 combines with J gene TRBJ1-3, with 8 positions matching TRBD1. Germline assignment: CDR1 SGHNT and CDR2 YYREEE (reference sequence). The CDR3 spans 15 residues. Unmatched junction bases numbered 5, after V lost 4 bases and J lost 2 bases.

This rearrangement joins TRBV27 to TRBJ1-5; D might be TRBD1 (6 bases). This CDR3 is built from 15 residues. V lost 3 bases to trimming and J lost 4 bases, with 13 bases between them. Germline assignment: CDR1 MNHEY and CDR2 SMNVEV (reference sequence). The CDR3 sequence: CASSFMAGENQPQHF. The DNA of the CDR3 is TGTGCCAGCAGTTTTATGGCAGGGGAAAATCAGCCCCAGCATTTT.

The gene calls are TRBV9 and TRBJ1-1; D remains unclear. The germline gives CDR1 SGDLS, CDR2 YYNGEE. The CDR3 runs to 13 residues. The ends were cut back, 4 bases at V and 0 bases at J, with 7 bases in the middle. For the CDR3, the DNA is TGTGCCAGCAGCCCACGGTTGAACACTGAAGCTTTCTTT. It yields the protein CASSPRLNTEAFF.

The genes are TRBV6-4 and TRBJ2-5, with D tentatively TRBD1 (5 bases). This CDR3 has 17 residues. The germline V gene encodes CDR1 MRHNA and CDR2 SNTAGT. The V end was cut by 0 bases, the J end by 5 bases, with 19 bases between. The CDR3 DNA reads TGTGCCAGCAGTGACTCGAATACCGGTAGGACACGGGAGACCCAGTACTTC. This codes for CASSDSNTGRTRETQYF.

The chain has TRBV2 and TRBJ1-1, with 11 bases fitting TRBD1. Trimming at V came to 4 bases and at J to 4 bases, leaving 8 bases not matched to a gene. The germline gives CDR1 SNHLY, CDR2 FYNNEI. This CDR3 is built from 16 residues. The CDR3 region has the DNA TGTGCCAGCAGTGGCCGGGACAGGGGGTCGGGCACTGAAGCTTTCTTT. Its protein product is CASSGRDRGSGTEAFF.

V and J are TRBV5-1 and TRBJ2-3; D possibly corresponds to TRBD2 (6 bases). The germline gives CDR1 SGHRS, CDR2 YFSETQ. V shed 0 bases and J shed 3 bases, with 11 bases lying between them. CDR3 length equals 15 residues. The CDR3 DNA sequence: TGCGCCAGCAGCTTGGCCTTGGCGGGAACAGATACGCAGTATTTT. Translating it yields CASSLALAGTDTQYF.

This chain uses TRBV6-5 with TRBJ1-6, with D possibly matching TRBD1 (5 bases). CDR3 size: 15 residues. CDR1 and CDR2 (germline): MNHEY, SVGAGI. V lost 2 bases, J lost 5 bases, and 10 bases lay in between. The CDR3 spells CASSYGTKNNSPLHF. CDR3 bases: TGTGCCAGCAGTTACGGGACTAAAAATAATTCACCCCTCCACTTT.

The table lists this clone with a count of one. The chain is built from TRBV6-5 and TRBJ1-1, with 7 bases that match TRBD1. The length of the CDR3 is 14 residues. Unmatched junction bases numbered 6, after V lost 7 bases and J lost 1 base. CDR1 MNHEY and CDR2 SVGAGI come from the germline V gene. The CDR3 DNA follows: TGTGCCAGCAACACAGGGGAAAGGAACACTGAAGCTTTCTTT. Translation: CASNTGERNTEAFF.

The CDR3 region is CASSVGQGNEKLFF. CDR3 coding DNA: TGTGCCAGCAGTGTAGGACAGGGGAATGAAAAACTGTTTTTT. The chain has TRBV2 and TRBJ1-4, with 9 bases identical to TRBD1. The CDR3 is made up of 14 amino acids. Germline CDR1 SNHLY, CDR2 FYNNEI. Trimming cost V 4 bases and J 5 bases; bases outside gene matches: 2.

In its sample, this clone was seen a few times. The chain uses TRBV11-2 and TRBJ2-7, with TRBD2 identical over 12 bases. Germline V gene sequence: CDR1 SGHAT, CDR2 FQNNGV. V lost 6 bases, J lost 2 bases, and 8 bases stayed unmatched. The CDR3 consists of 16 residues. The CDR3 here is CASRDRASGGAYEQYF. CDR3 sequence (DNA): TGTGCCAGCAGGGACCGGGCTAGCGGGGGGGCCTACGAGCAGTACTTC.

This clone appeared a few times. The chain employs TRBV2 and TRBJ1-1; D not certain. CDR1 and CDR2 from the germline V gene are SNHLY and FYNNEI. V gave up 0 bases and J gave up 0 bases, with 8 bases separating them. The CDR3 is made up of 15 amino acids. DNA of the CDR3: TGTGCCAGCAGTGAAGCGGGAGGAATGAACACTGAAGCTTTCTTT. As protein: CASSEAGGMNTEAFF.

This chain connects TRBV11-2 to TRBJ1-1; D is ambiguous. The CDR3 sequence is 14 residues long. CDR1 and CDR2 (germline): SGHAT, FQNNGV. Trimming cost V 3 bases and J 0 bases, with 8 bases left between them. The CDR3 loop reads CASSFGLLNTEAFF. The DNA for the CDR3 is TGTGCCAGCAGCTTCGGACTCTTGAACACTGAAGCTTTCTTT.

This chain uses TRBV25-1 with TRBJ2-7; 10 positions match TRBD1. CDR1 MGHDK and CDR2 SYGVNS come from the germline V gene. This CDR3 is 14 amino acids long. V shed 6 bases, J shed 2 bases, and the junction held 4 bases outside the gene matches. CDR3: CASSSGQGAYEQYF. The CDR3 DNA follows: TGTGCCAGCAGCTCCGGACAGGGGGCCTACGAGCAGTACTTC.

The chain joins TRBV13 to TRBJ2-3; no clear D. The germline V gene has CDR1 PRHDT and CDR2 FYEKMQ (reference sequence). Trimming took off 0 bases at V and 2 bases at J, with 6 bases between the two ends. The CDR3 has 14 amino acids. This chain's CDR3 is CASSLGQYTDTQYF. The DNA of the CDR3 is TGTGCCAGCAGCTTAGGGCAGTACACAGATACGCAGTATTTT.

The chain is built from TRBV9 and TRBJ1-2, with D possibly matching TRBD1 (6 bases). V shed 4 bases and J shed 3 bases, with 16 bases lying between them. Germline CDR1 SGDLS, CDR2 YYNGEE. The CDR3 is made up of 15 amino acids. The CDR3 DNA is TGTGCCAGCAGCCCCCGTACTAACAGGGACTATGGCTACACCTTC. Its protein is CASSPRTNRDYGYTF.

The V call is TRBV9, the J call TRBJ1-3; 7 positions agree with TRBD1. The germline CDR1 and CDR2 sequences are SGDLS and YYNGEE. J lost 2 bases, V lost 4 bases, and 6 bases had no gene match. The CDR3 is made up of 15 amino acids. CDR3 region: CASSQGTEPGNTIYF. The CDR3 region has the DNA TGTGCCAGCAGCCAAGGGACAGAGCCTGGAAACACCATATATTTT.

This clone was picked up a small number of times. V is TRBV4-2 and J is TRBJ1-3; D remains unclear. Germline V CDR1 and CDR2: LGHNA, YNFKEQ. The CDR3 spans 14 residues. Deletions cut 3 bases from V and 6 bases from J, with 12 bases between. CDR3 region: CASSQGGPKNTIYF. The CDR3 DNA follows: TGTGCCAGCAGCCAGGGAGGGCCTAAAAACACCATATATTTT.

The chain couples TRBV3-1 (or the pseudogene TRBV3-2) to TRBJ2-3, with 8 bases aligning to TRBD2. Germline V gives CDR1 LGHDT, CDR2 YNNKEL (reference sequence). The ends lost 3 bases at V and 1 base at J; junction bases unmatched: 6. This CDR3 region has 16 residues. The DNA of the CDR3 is TGTGCCAGCAGCCATTTTGAGACTAGCGGCACAGATACGCAGTATTTT. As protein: CASSHFETSGTDTQYF.